The present T cell receptor beta chain was sequenced within a study of T-cell reconstitution after alpha-beta-depleted transplantation in children. Library preparation (for TCRbeta) was performed with unique molecular identifiers. TCRdb independently ran MiXCR on the PCR reads; one entry per CDR3 protein. The repertoire holds about 870,000 distinct CDR3 sequences, approximately 15% seen once, with approximately 5% in the top ten. This CDR3 contains 15 residues. Trimming removed 0 bases from V and 9 bases from J, with 15 bases in between. The V gene's germline CDR1 is MGHRA and CDR2 YSYEKL. This clonotype has more than one count but fewer than ten.

The source was PBMCs, mostly from graft donor cells, collected 360 days after TCRalphabeta/CD19-depleted stem cell transplant. This TCR derives from a male patient younger than 18 who had a stem cell transplant for acute lymphoblastic leukemia, so the T cells may come from the graft donor. V gene TRBV4-1 combines with J gene TRBJ2-1, with D hard to call. CDR3 sequence (DNA): TGCGCCAGCAGCCAAGATGGCCCATTAGCAGGTGAGCAGTTCTTC. Its protein product is CASSQDGPLAGEQFF.